This T cell receptor (beta chain) was sequenced during a study of beta chain features in type 1 diabetes. As to this clone: As yet, its antigen is unknown.

Study conclusions and caveats: Relative to healthy donors, patients appeared to have naive, central memory and Treg TCRB repertoires that were more similar. Any HLA type influence on TCRB rearrangement was left unresolved here. PCR may have favored shorter templates equally in patients and controls. In all four CD4+ subsets, TCRB CDR3 length was significantly, moderately reduced in type 1 diabetes.

Between the trimmed V and J ends, which lost 7 bases and 3 bases, there was a span of 13 bases. Germline V gene lookup returns CDR1 SQVTM and CDR2 ANQGSEA. The CDR3 loop spans 12 amino acids. Sequencing targeted expressed TCRB transcripts, as all isolated RNA had been reverse transcribed. Repertoires were generated with immunoSEQ multiplex PCR, while TCRdb's copy carries only in-frame clones and drops some. Here the sample spans hundreds of thousands of clones, roughly 12% being singletons. Sequenced input: naive CD4+ T cells from blood. The chain is built from TRBV29-1 and TRBJ2-7; tentative D call: TRBD1 (6 bases). The source of this sequence is a woman under 30 with type 1 diabetes. The chain's CDR3 is CSAGSQGYEQYF. In DNA form, the CDR3 reads TGCAGCGCTGGATCACAGGGCTACGAGCAGTACTTC.